This is a list of T cell receptor beta chains from one sample in a study of blood T cells in healthy people across ages. TCRdb passed the 5' RACE reads through MiXCR, listing each CDR3 protein once. The sample lists 1.2 million to 1.5 million distinct CDR3 sequences, approximately 60% occurring once. Material: blood. Receptors originate from a man aged 18 to 35 in good health. CDR3s include the opening cysteine and the closing phenylalanine or tryptophan. Fields, in order: clone size, D gene, V gene, J gene, CDR3 protein, CDR3 DNA. A D gene is named only where the DNA matches it firmly. Where a row states a size, it is once, few, many or the class of an expanded clone; other rows omit it.

-	-	TRBV4-2	TRBJ2-2	CASSQDRGSTGELFF	TGTGCCAGCAGCCAAGATCGTGGGAGCACCGGGGAGCTGTTTTTT
once	-	TRBV5-1	TRBJ2-5	CASSLAFDRGQETQYF	TGCGCCAGCAGCTTGGCCTTCGACCGGGGTCAAGAGACCCAGTACTTC
few	TRBD1	TRBV28	TRBJ1-6	CASRPVRDRGSPLHF	TGTGCCAGCAGACCGGTTCGGGACAGGGGCTCACCCCTCCACTTT
few	-	TRBV12-3/TRBV12-4	TRBJ2-5	CASRRRQETQYF	TGTGCCAGTCGGCGGCGTCAAGAGACCCAGTACTTC
-	TRBD2	TRBV12-3/TRBV12-4	TRBJ2-1	CASNPWAGGLRVYNEQFF	TGTGCCAGCAATCCATGGGCGGGGGGGCTTCGTGTATACAATGAGCAGTTCTTC
-	-	TRBV29-1	TRBJ2-6	CSVAVGTGANVLTF	TGCAGCGTAGCGGTAGGGACTGGGGCCAACGTCCTGACTTTC
-	-	TRBV7-9	TRBJ1-1	CAILVGGTEAFF	TGTGCCATCCTCGTTGGAGGCACTGAAGCTTTCTTT
-	-	TRBV4-1	TRBJ2-6	CASSQVGRERSGANVLTF	TGCGCCAGCAGCCAAGTTGGCAGGGAACGCTCTGGGGCCAACGTCCTGACTTTC
few	-	TRBV27	TRBJ2-7	CASSFGFYYEQYF	TGTGCCAGCAGTTTCGGGTTTTACTACGAGCAGTACTTC
once	-	TRBV4-3	TRBJ1-2	CASSQDITDGYTF	TGCGCCAGCAGCCAAGACATAACTGATGGCTACACCTTC
many	TRBD2	TRBV5-1	TRBJ2-5	CASSLAGTQETQYF	TGTGCCAGCAGTCTAGCGGGGACCCAAGAGACCCAGTACTTC
-	TRBD2	TRBV5-1	TRBJ2-1	CASSEFASGAIDNEQFF	TGCGCCAGCAGCGAATTCGCTAGCGGAGCTATCGATAATGAGCAGTTCTTC
few	-	TRBV15	TRBJ2-7	CATSRVLYGESSYEQYF	TGTGCCACCAGCAGAGTTCTGTATGGGGAATCCTCCTACGAGCAGTACTTC
many	TRBD1	TRBV29-1	TRBJ2-1	CSGISGTGARNEQFF	TGCAGCGGTATTTCCGGGACAGGGGCAAGGAATGAGCAGTTCTTC
-	-	TRBV2	TRBJ2-3	CANRATGHTDTQYF	TGTGCCAACAGGGCCACGGGACACACAGATACGCAGTATTTT
once	-	TRBV6-5	TRBJ2-3	CASSSGTAPATDTQYF	TGTGCCAGCAGCTCTGGGACCGCCCCAGCAACAGATACGCAGTATTTT
once	-	TRBV6-5	TRBJ1-2	CASSGHLANYGYTF	TGTGCCAGCAGTGGACACTTAGCTAACTATGGCTACACCTTC
-	-	TRBV7-8	TRBJ2-7	CASTLGGRSYEQYF	TGTGCCAGCACCCTCGGGGGTCGCTCCTACGAGCAGTACTTC
-	-	TRBV15	TRBJ2-7	CATGGSGYEQYF	TGTGCCACCGGGGGTAGCGGTTACGAGCAGTACTTC
once	TRBD1	TRBV6-6	TRBJ2-1	CASSWFSGQDYNEQFF	TGTGCCAGCAGTTGGTTCTCGGGACAGGACTACAATGAGCAGTTCTTC
once	-	TRBV20-1	TRBJ1-5	CSARPYRAPVEPQHF	TGCAGTGCTAGACCCTATAGGGCGCCCGTCGAGCCCCAGCATTTT
-	-	TRBV7-2	TRBJ2-3	CASSLGGDLSTDTQYF	TGTGCCAGCAGCTTAGGTGGGGACCTCAGCACAGATACGCAGTATTTT
-	TRBD1	TRBV28	TRBJ1-6	CASSSGGLGPPLHF	TGTGCCAGCAGTTCAGGGGGGCTCGGGCCACCCCTCCACTTT
-	-	TRBV4-3	TRBJ1-6	CASSQDLAGSSYNSPLHF	TGCGCCAGCAGCCAAGATCTGGCAGGTAGCTCCTATAATTCACCCCTCCACTTT
-	-	TRBV7-2	TRBJ2-1	CASSLTTNEQFF	TGTGCCAGCAGCTTAACGACGAATGAGCAGTTCTTC
-	TRBD2	TRBV12-3/TRBV12-4	TRBJ2-5	CASSWGGGQETQYF	TGTGCCAGCAGTTGGGGGGGAGGCCAAGAGACCCAGTACTTC
few	-	TRBV25-1	TRBJ2-3	CASSEVGSPEYF	TGTGCCAGCAGTGAAGTTGGATCCCCAGAGTATTTT